Listed here are 23 T cell receptor beta chains from one sample, sequenced in a study of blood T cell repertoires in COVID-19. Measured with immunoSEQ multiplex PCR; TCRdb has only the in-frame clones, and not every one. The sample records about 140,000 clones, about three quarters being singletons. The sample taken for sequencing was peripheral blood. The receptors shown here come from a woman aged 60-75 years with acute or convalescent COVID-19.

The gene calls are TRBV28 and TRBJ1-4, with D unclear. Looked up from germline, CDR1 is MDHEN and CDR2 is SYDVKM. The CDR3 runs to 12 residues. Trimming took off 5 bases at V and 8 bases at J, with 9 bases between the two ends. CDR3 coding DNA: TGTGCCAGCAGTCAGACGGGGGAAAAACTGTTTTTT. It codes for CASSQTGEKLFF.

V and J are TRBV6-1 and TRBJ1-5, with D perhaps TRBD1 (6 bases). Trimming shortened V by 1 base and J by 2 bases, and 21 bases separated the two germline ends. This CDR3 is built from 19 residues. The germline V gene encodes CDR1 MNHNS and CDR2 SASEGT. The DNA of the CDR3 is TGTGCCAGCAGTGAAGTCACTACCAGGACAGCATCAGGCAATCAGCCCCAGCATTTT. Protein sequence: CASSEVTTRTASGNQPQHF.

The chain employs TRBV30 and TRBJ2-1; D not certain. Trimming took off 0 bases at V and 8 bases at J, with 14 bases between the two ends. The CDR3 loop spans 14 amino acids. Germline V lookup: CDR1 GTSNPN, CDR2 SVGIG (reference sequence). The CDR3 protein is CAWSVASILDEQFF. DNA for the CDR3: TGTGCCTGGAGTGTAGCCTCGATCCTGGATGAGCAGTTCTTC.

The chain combines TRBV4-2 with TRBJ1-2; tentative D call: TRBD1 (5 bases). Germline V CDR1 and CDR2: LGHNA, YNFKEQ. The CDR3 is 15 residues long. Between the trimmed V and J ends, which lost 0 bases and 3 bases, there was a span of 11 bases. The CDR3 region has the DNA TGTGCCAGCAGCCAAGACCCAGGGAGGGACTATGGCTACACCTTC. Translation: CASSQDPGRDYGYTF.

This chain links TRBV10-2 with TRBJ2-7; D remains ambiguous. This CDR3 contains 13 residues. The ends were cut back, 4 bases at V and 0 bases at J, with 7 bases in the middle. CDR1 is WSHSY, CDR2 SAAADI, per germline. CDR3 loop: CASSVGGSYEQYF. CDR3 in DNA: TGCGCCAGCAGTGTCGGCGGCTCCTACGAGCAGTACTTC.

The chain employs TRBV28 and TRBJ1-6; D unresolved. The CDR3 loop spans 14 amino acids. Germline CDR1 reads MDHEN; CDR2 reads SYDVKM. V shed 5 bases and J shed 7 bases, with 12 bases lying between them. This CDR3 reads CASSPRSFNSPLHF. The CDR3, as DNA: TGTGCCAGCAGTCCTAGATCCTTCAATTCACCCCTCCACTTT.

The J gene is TRBJ1-2, the V gene TRBV30, with D hard to call. V lost 8 bases and J lost 2, with 12 bases in between. The length of the CDR3 is 12 residues. In germline, CDR1 is GTSNPN, CDR2 SVGIG (reference sequence). CDR3 in amino acids: CAGGKLNYGYTF. Here the CDR3 DNA reads TGTGCCGGAGGGAAGCTGAACTATGGCTACACCTTC.

This clone was counted a single time. The J gene is TRBJ2-1, the V gene TRBV7-3, with D possibly matching TRBD1 (6 bases). The germline gives CDR1 SGHTA, CDR2 FQGTGA. The CDR3 totals 14 residues. Trimming pared 5 bases from V and 6 bases from J, leaving 14 bases between. This chain's CDR3 is CASSLIGGGNEQFF. The DNA of the CDR3 is TGTGCCAGCAGCCTCATTGGGGGCGGCAATGAGCAGTTCTTC.

The chain employs TRBV30 and TRBJ1-2, with unresolved D. Germline V CDR1 and CDR2: GTSNPN, SVGIG (reference sequence). Trimming shortened V by 0 bases and J by 6 bases, and 8 bases separated the two germline ends. The CDR3 length is 12 residues. The CDR3 loop reads CAWSVLDDGYTF. In DNA form, the CDR3 reads TGTGCCTGGAGTGTACTAGATGATGGCTACACCTTC. The full variable domain, rest sourced from reference TRBV30 and TRBJ1-2, is SQTIHQWPATLVQPVGSPLSLECTVEGTSNPNLYWYRQAAGRGLQLLFYSVGIGQISSEVPQNLSASRPQDRQFILSSKKLLLSDSGFYLCAWSVLDDGYTFGSGTRLTVV.

The chain combines TRBV7-9 with TRBJ1-6; no firm D call. The germline V gene has CDR1 SEHNR and CDR2 FQNEAQ (reference sequence). With 1 base removed from V and 14 bases from J, the gap between germline ends came to 18 bases. The CDR3 length is 15 residues. CDR3 nucleotides: TGTGCCAGCAGCTTAGGGAGCCATGCGAGATGGACCCTCCACTTT. This sequence encodes CASSLGSHARWTLHF.

This clone showed up just a few times. The rearrangement joins TRBV30 to TRBJ1-1; 7 bases are shared with TRBD1. The CDR3 has 13 residues. CDR1 is GTSNPN, CDR2 SVGIG, per germline (reference sequence). V trimming: 4 bases; J trimming: 12 bases; junction bases outside the gene matches: 14. CDR3 DNA sequence: TGTGCCTGGAACGCGGATGCATGGGACAGAACTTTCTTT. Its translation: CAWNADAWDRTFF.

The rearrangement links TRBV19 to TRBJ2-1, with D possibly matching TRBD2 (6 bases). CDR3 length: 16 residues. Deletions cut 4 bases from V and 0 bases from J, with 13 bases between. Germline CDR1 is LNHDA and CDR2 is SQIVND (reference sequence). The CDR3 is CASSSGGAPSYNEQFF. The CDR3 nucleotides read TGTGCCAGTAGTAGTGGCGGGGCGCCCTCCTACAATGAGCAGTTCTTC.

The chain couples TRBV28 to TRBJ1-2; 7 bases are shared with TRBD1. Germline CDR1 is MDHEN and CDR2 is SYDVKM. CDR3 size: 15 residues. The ends lost 7 bases at V and 7 bases at J; junction bases unmatched: 15. The CDR3 region has the DNA TGTGCCAGCACCCCTCTGGACAGGCCCCCCCCTGGCTACACCTTC. Its translation: CASTPLDRPPPGYTF.

The V call is TRBV30, the J call TRBJ2-1; 9 nucleotides align to TRBD1. J lost 4 bases, V lost 1 base, and 5 bases had no gene match. Looked up from germline, CDR1 is GTSNPN and CDR2 is SVGIG (reference sequence). CDR3 length: 15 amino acids. Here the CDR3 reads CAWSADRGIYNEQFF. The CDR3 bases are TGTGCCTGGAGTGCGGACAGGGGTATTTACAATGAGCAGTTCTTC.

The CDR3 coding sequence is TGTGCCAGCTCACCAGGGAGGACCGGATCAAGTGAGCAGTTCTTC. Amino acid sequence: CASSPGRTGSSEQFF. The chain combines TRBV18 with TRBJ2-1; tentatively, D is TRBD2 (6 bases). The V gene lost 2 bases and the J gene lost 9 bases, with 17 bases spanning the gap. Germline-derived CDR1 and CDR2 are KGHSH and LQKENI. This CDR3 comprises 15 residues.

J is TRBJ2-3 and V is TRBV4-1; TRBD2 aligns across 10 bases. Germline V CDR1 and CDR2: MGHRA, YSYEKL. CDR3 length equals 19 residues. J lost 2 bases, V lost 1 base, and 12 bases had no gene match. The CDR3, as DNA: TGCGCCAGCAGCCAAGGGGGGCTAGCGGGAGTAGAGGACACAGATACGCAGTATTTT. Protein sequence: CASSQGGLAGVEDTDTQYF.

The chain uses TRBV27 and TRBJ2-1; the D is unclear. This CDR3 spans 12 amino acids. The germline V gene encodes CDR1 MNHEY and CDR2 SMNVEV (reference sequence). Trimming cost V 7 bases and J 6 bases, with 10 bases left between them. The chain's CDR3 is CASITFANEQFF. CDR3 DNA sequence: TGTGCCAGCATAACTTTCGCCAATGAGCAGTTCTTC.

This clone was counted a single time. The chain links TRBV5-1 to TRBJ1-1; D is uncertain. The ends were cut back, 6 bases at V and 4 bases at J, with 13 bases in the middle. Germline CDR1 SGHRS, CDR2 YFSETQ. The CDR3 length is 13 residues. The CDR3, as DNA: TGCGCCAGCAACGAGAATCCCATCACTGAAGCTTTCTTT. This encodes CASNENPITEAFF.

V usage is TRBV28 and J usage is TRBJ1-2; 9 nucleotides align to TRBD1. The germline gives CDR1 MDHEN, CDR2 SYDVKM. The J segment lost 8 bases and the V segment lost 7 bases, leaving 8 bases of the junction unmatched. The CDR3 sequence is 13 residues long. CDR3 nucleotides: TGTGCCAGCACCATTACAGGGGGCGAGGGCTACACCTTC. Protein product: CASTITGGEGYTF.

The chain recombines TRBV9 with TRBJ2-1; TRBD2 agrees at 12 bases. V lost 0 bases to trimming and J lost 7 bases; unmatched junction nucleotides: 8. This CDR3 region has 17 residues. Germline V gene lookup returns CDR1 SGDLS and CDR2 YYNGEE. CDR3 DNA: TGTGCCAGCAGCGTAGATCTAGCGGGAGGGCCTAGAAATGAGCAGTTCTTC. Its translation is CASSVDLAGGPRNEQFF.

The gene calls are TRBV3-1 (or the pseudogene TRBV3-2) and TRBJ2-2; D gene unclear. The V gene lost 0 bases and the J gene lost 4 bases, with 6 bases spanning the gap. Germline V lookup: CDR1 LGHDT, CDR2 YNNKEL (reference sequence). The CDR3 has 14 residues. The chain's CDR3 is CASSQDVVTGELFF. As DNA, the CDR3 is TGTGCCAGCAGCCAAGATGTCGTCACCGGGGAGCTGTTTTTT.

In this sample, this clone turned up a few times. The CDR3 DNA reads TGCGCCAGCCTGGGAACTAGCGGGAGGTTCAGCGAGCAGTACTTC. Protein sequence: CASLGTSGRFSEQYF. This sequence joins TRBV10-2 and TRBJ2-7; 12 positions agree with TRBD2. CDR1 and CDR2 from the germline V gene are WSHSY and SAAADI. After removal of 8 bases from V and 6 bases from J, the junction contained 11 bases not matched to a gene. The CDR3 runs 15 residues.

This clone came up a few times. V and J are TRBV6-5 and TRBJ1-2, with D possibly being TRBD1 (5 bases). Germline values: CDR1 MNHEY, CDR2 SVGAGI. V lost 8 bases, J lost 4 bases, and 14 bases lay in between. This CDR3 contains 13 residues. CDR3 region: CASFSQGAYGYTF. CDR3 DNA: TGTGCCAGCTTTTCCCAGGGTGCCTATGGCTACACCTTC.